This T cell receptor beta chain was observed in a study of T cell responses to AZD1222 COVID-19 vaccine. The study's findings and limits: Vaccine-associated CD4 TCRs ranged over spike, dominating at 160-218 and 743-854.

CDR1 is SGHTA and CDR2 is FQGNSA in the germline V gene. With V trimmed by 5 bases and J by 3 bases, 6 bases remained unmatched. The CDR3 is 14 residues long. Produced via immunoSEQ multiplex PCR; TCRdb's table is partial and in-frame only. The sample includes over 120,000 clones, more than 85% of them seen just once. This clone was counted a few times. The target antigen is unknown. The V gene is TRBV7-2, the J gene TRBJ1-1, with TRBD1 matching over 7 bases. The source of this sequence is an adult in good health. This material consisted of peripheral blood, taken on day 0 of AZD1222 vaccination. Here the CDR3 reads CASSHRGLDTEAFF. The CDR3 nucleotides are TGTGCCAGCAGCCACAGGGGATTGGACACTGAAGCTTTCTTT.